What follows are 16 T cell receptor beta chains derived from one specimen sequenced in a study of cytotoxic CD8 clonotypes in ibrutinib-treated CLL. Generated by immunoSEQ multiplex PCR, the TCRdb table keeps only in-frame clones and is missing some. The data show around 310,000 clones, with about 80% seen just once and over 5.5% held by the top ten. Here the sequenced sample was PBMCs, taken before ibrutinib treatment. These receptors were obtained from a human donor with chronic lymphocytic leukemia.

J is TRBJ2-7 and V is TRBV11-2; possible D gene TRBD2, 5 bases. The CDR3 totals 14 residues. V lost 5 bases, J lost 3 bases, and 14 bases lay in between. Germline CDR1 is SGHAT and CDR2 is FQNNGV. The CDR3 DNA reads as TGTGCCAGCAGCGAGATTGGACTTGGCTACGAGCAGTACTTC. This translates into CASSEIGLGYEQYF.

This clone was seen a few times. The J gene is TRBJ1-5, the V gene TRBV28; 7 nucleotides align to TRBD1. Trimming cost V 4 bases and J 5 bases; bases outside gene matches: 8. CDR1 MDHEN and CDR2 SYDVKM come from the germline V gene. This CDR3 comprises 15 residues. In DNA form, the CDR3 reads TGTGCCAGCAGTTCACCGACAGGGTTCGATCAGCCCCAGCATTTT. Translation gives CASSSPTGFDQPQHF.

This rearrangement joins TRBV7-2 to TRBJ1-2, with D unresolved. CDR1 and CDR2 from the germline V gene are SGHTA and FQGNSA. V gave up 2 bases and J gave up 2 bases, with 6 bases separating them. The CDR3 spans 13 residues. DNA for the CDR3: TGTGCCAGCAGCTTAATAGGGAACTATGGCTACACCTTC. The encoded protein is CASSLIGNYGYTF.

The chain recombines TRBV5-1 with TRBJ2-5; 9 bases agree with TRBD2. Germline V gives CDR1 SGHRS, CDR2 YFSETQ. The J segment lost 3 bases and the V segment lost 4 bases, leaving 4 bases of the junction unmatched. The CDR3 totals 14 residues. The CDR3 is CASSGLASKETQYF. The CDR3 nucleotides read TGCGCCAGCAGCGGACTAGCGTCAAAAGAGACCCAGTACTTC.

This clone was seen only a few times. For the CDR3, the DNA is TGTGCCAGCAGCACTAGCGGGAGAAATCCAGATACGCAGTATTTT. Protein product: CASSTSGRNPDTQYF. The chain has TRBV7-9 and TRBJ2-3, with 11 bases matching TRBD2. Germline V lookup: CDR1 SEHNR, CDR2 FQNEAQ (reference sequence). Trimming took 5 bases from V and 4 from J; bases not matched to a gene: 5. The CDR3 extends over 15 amino acids. Full variable domain (outside the CDR3, taken from reference TRBV7-9 and TRBJ2-3): DTGVSQNPRHKITKRGQNVTFRCDPISEHNRLYWYRQTLGQGPEFLTYFQNEAQLEKSRLLSDRFSAERPKGSFSTLEIQRTEQGDSAMYLCASSTSGRNPDTQYFGPGTRLTVL.

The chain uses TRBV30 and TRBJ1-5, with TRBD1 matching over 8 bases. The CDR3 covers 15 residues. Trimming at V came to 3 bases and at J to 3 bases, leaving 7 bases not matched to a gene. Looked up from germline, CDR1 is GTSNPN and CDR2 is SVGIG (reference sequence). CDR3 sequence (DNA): TGTGCCTGGAGCCCCAGGGGGCCGTACAATCAGCCCCAGCATTTT. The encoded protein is CAWSPRGPYNQPQHF.

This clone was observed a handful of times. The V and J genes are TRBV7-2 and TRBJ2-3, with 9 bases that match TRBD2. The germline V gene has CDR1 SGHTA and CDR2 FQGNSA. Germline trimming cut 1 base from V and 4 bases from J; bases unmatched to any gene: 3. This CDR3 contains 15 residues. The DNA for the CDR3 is TGTGCCAGCAGCTTAGAGGGCGGGAGGGCAGATACGCAGTATTTT. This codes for CASSLEGGRADTQYF.

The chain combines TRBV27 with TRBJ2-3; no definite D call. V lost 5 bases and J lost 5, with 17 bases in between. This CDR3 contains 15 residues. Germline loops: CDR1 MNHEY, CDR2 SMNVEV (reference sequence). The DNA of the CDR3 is TGTGCCAGCAGTATCAACTCTCTGGCCGTAGATACGCAGTATTTT. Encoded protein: CASSINSLAVDTQYF.

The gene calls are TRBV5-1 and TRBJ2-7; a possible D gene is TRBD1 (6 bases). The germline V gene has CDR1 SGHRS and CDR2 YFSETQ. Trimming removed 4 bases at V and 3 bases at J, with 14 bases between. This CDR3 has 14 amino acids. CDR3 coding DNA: TGCGCCAGCAGCCTCAGGGACATTAGCTACGAGCAGTACTTC. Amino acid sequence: CASSLRDISYEQYF. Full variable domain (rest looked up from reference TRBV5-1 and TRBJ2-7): KAGVTQTPRYLIKTRGQQVTLSCSPISGHRSVSWYQQTPGQGLQFLFEYFSETQRNKGNFPGRFSGRQFSNSRSEMNVSTLELGDSALYLCASSLRDISYEQYFGPGTRLTVT.

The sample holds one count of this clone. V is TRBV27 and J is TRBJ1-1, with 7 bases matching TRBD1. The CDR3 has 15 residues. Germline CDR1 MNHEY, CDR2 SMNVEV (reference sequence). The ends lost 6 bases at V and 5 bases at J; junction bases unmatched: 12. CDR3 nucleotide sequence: TGTGCCAGCAGCCGCAGACAGGGATTTGGTACTGAAGCTTTCTTT. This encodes CASSRRQGFGTEAFF.

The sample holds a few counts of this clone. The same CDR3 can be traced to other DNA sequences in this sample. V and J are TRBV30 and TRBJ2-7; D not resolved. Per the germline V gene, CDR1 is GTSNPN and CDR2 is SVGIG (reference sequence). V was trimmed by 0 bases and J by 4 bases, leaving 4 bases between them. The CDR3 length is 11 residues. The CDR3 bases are TGTGCCTGGAGTGTAGCGTACGAGCAGTACTTC. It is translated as CAWSVAYEQYF.

This chain's CDR3 is CASSPGSGAEAFF. DNA for the CDR3: TGTGCCAGCAGTCCCGGGTCCGGGGCTGAAGCTTTCTTT. The chain employs TRBV27 and TRBJ1-1; unclear D gene. Trimming cost V 5 bases and J 6 bases, with 13 bases left between them. Germline V gives CDR1 MNHEY, CDR2 SMNVEV (reference sequence). This CDR3 region has 13 residues.

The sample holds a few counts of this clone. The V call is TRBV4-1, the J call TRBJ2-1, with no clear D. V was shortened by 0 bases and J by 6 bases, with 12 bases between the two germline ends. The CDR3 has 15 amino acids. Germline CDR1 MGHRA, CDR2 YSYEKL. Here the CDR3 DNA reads TGCGCCAGCAGCCAAGAAGGGTTCGTTACCAATGAGCAGTTCTTC. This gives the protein CASSQEGFVTNEQFF.

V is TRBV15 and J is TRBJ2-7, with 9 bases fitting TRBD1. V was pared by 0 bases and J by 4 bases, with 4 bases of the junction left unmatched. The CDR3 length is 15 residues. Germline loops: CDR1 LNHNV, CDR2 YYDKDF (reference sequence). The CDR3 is CATSRDRGQGYEQYF. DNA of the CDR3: TGTGCCACCAGCAGAGATCGGGGACAGGGTTACGAGCAGTACTTC.

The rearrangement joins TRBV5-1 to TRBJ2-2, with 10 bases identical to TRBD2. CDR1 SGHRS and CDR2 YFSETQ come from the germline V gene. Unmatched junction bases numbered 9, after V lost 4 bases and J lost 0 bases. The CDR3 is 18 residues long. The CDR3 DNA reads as TGCGCCAGCAGCCCCGACCCTAGCGGGAGCGCGAACACCGGGGAGCTGTTTTTT. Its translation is CASSPDPSGSANTGELFF.

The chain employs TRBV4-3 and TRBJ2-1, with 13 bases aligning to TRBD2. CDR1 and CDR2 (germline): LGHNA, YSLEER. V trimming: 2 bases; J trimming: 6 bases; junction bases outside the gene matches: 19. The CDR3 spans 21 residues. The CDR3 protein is CASSQRILSRTSGSHFNEQFF. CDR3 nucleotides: TGCGCCAGCAGCCAAAGAATTTTATCCCGGACTAGCGGGAGTCATTTCAATGAGCAGTTCTTC.